A single sample gave rise to the 10 T cell receptor beta chains below, sequenced in a study of T cell responses to AZD1222 COVID-19 vaccine. Sequenced by immunoSEQ multiplex PCR; TCRdb stores in-frame clones only, minus some. In the table there are about 140,000 clones, more than 70% of which are singletons. The sequencing here drew on peripheral blood, taken 28 days after the second AZD1222 dose. Receptor source: an adult who received the AZD1222 COVID-19 vaccine.

This chain links TRBV10-3 with TRBJ2-2; the match to TRBD1 covers 11 bases. This CDR3 is 15 amino acids long. Germline trimming cut 9 bases from V and 5 bases from J; bases unmatched to any gene: 8. CDR1 and CDR2 from the germline V gene are ENHRY and SYGVKD. The CDR3 region has the DNA TGTGCCATGAGAGCCGGGACAGGGGGGACCGGGGAGCTGTTTTTT. Its protein product is CAMRAGTGGTGELFF.

The chain employs TRBV6-2 or TRBV6-3 and TRBJ1-1, with D uncertain. The CDR3 spans 12 residues. The V gene's germline CDR1 is MNHEY and CDR2 SVGEGT. V was trimmed by 2 bases and J by 2 bases, leaving 3 bases between them. The CDR3: CASSYRNTEAFF. CDR3 nucleotides: TGTGCCAGCAGTTACAGAAACACTGAAGCTTTCTTT.

This clone was seen a single time. V usage is TRBV6-2 or TRBV6-3 and J usage is TRBJ1-6; perhaps TRBD1 as D (5 bases). V dropped 4 bases and J dropped 6 bases, with 7 bases sitting between them. The CDR3 is made up of 13 amino acids. Per germline, CDR1 MNHEY and CDR2 SVGEGT. CDR3 sequence reads: CASSLGVNSPLHF. CDR3 in DNA: TGTGCCAGCAGTTTGGGGGTTAATTCACCCCTCCACTTT.

The chain uses TRBV6-5 and TRBJ1-5, with 7 bases matching TRBD1. The CDR3 runs 15 residues. Germline V gene data show CDR1 as MNHEY and CDR2 as SVGAGI. The J segment lost 3 bases and the V segment lost 6 bases, leaving 8 bases of the junction unmatched. The CDR3 DNA follows: TGTGCCAGCAGCCCGACAGGGATCTTCAATCAGCCCCAGCATTTT. Protein: CASSPTGIFNQPQHF.

The gene calls are TRBV7-3 and TRBJ2-5; 14 bases are shared with TRBD2. Trimming at V came to 5 bases and at J to 7 bases, leaving 15 bases not matched to a gene. CDR1 is SGHTA and CDR2 is FQGTGA in the germline V gene. The CDR3 totals 18 residues. For the CDR3, the DNA is TGTGCCAGCAGCCCTGGGGGGACTAGCGGGGGCCTCGCTGCGACCCAGTACTTC. This sequence encodes CASSPGGTSGGLAATQYF.

This rearrangement joins TRBV10-3 to TRBJ2-3, with 10 bases matching TRBD2. This CDR3 contains 17 residues. The V and J ends lost 4 bases and 0 bases, in that order; junction bases with no gene match: 7. The germline V gene has CDR1 ENHRY and CDR2 SYGVKD. CDR3 DNA: TGTGCCATCAGTGCACTGACTAGCGGGCTAAGCACAGATACGCAGTATTTT. As protein: CAISALTSGLSTDTQYF.

The V and J genes are TRBV28 and TRBJ2-3; D ambiguous. Trimming took 1 base from V and 0 from J, leaving 8 bases between them. The length of the CDR3 is 15 residues. From germline, CDR1 is MDHEN and CDR2 SYDVKM. The CDR3 nucleotides read TGTGCCAGCAGTTTATTGGGCGGTAGCACAGATACGCAGTATTTT. Translation: CASSLLGGSTDTQYF.

The count of this clone is one. The genes are TRBV6-6 and TRBJ1-1; D is undetermined. This CDR3 region has 12 residues. V was pared by 6 bases and J by 2 bases, with 7 bases between. CDR1 and CDR2 from the germline V gene are MNHNY and SVGAGI (reference sequence). The CDR3 DNA is TGTGCCAGCAGCCCTTCCAACACTGAAGCTTTCTTT. Its protein product is CASSPSNTEAFF.

The table lists this clone with a few counts. This chain uses TRBV19 with TRBJ2-2, with D maybe TRBD2 (6 bases). This CDR3 contains 14 residues. With 5 bases removed from V and 1 base from J, the gap between germline ends came to 8 bases. Germline V lookup: CDR1 LNHDA, CDR2 SQIVND (reference sequence). Here the CDR3 DNA reads TGTGCCAGTAGTGGAGGGGTGAACACCGGGGAGCTGTTTTTT. This encodes CASSGGVNTGELFF.

The chain couples TRBV7-9 to TRBJ1-5; TRBD1 agrees at 7 bases. The CDR3 covers 13 residues. The J segment lost 4 bases and the V segment lost 6 bases, leaving 3 bases of the junction unmatched. CDR1 and CDR2 from the germline V gene are SEHNR and FQNEAQ (reference sequence). The CDR3 DNA sequence: TGTGCCAGCAGTGCACAGGGGAATCAGCCCCAGCATTTT. Its translation is CASSAQGNQPQHF.